This T cell receptor beta chain was identified in a study of Graves' ophthalmopathy and Graves' hyperthyroidism. Looked up from germline, CDR1 is MDHEN and CDR2 is SYDVKM. The CDR3 covers 17 residues. J was trimmed by 5 bases and V by 1 base; bases with no gene match: 12. Using RNA transcripts, the TCR beta CDR3 regions were amplified. An initial RT-PCR round employing HTBI primers preceded a second-round multiplex PCR. MiXCR was run by TCRdb on the multiplex PCR reads, yielding one entry per CDR3 protein. This repertoire shows hundreds of thousands of distinct CDR3 sequences, around 20% found once; its top ten account for around 3.1%.

V and J are TRBV28 and TRBJ1-1; 8 bases fit TRBD1. The source is a woman aged 18-29 years with stable Graves' hyperthyroidism. Sequencing was done on a sample of peripheral blood. The CDR3 sequence: CASSLFLSRGQGTEAFF. Written as DNA, the CDR3 is TGTGCCAGCAGTTTATTTTTGAGCAGGGGGCAGGGGACTGAAGCTTTCTTT.